This T cell receptor (beta chain) is drawn from a study of shared clonotypes between healthy human individuals. The repertoire was sequenced with immunoSEQ multiplex PCR; TCRdb's copy has only in-frame clones and lacks some. This sample has some 690,000 clones, with roughly 88% found just once. With V trimmed by 5 bases and J by 3 bases, 20 bases remained unmatched. The CDR3 loop spans 19 amino acids. CDR1 is MDHEN and CDR2 is SYDVKM in the germline V gene. What CD8 memory combined were CD45RO+ cells and CCR7-negative CD45RA+ TemRA cells. The sample taken for sequencing was memory CD8+ T cells from PBMCs. As for subset: CD45RO+ cells pooled with CCR7-negative TemRA cells. This receptor was obtained from a man younger than 35 in good health. Some clones in this sample may be carry-over from other donors' samples. The chain combines TRBV28 with TRBJ1-2; TRBD1 aligns across 8 bases. CDR3 nucleotide sequence: TGTGCCAGCAGTCCCCGGGACAGGCCCTTGTCTCGACCTTACTATGGCTACACCTTC. It codes for CASSPRDRPLSRPYYGYTF.